This T cell receptor (beta chain) came from a study of OX40 agonist ivuxolimab in advanced cancers. About the research overall: Those treated in dose escalation had hepatocellular carcinoma, melanoma, renal cell cancer or head and neck cancer. People who had prior anti-PD-1, anti-PD-L1 or anti-CTLA-4 therapy could take part, and 40% had some. General observations from the study: CD4+ and CD8+ blood T cells expanded clonally by week 6 at 0.1 to 3.0 mg/kg.

Concerning this clone itself: No antigen is known for it.

Measured with immunoSEQ multiplex PCR; TCRdb has only the in-frame clones, and not every one. The sample includes some 72,000 clones, under 90% of them seen just once. CDR1 MNHNS and CDR2 SASEGT come from the germline V gene. The CDR3 consists of 16 residues. V gave up 2 bases and J gave up 4 bases, with 12 bases separating them. The cohort excluded patients with autoimmune disease history or systemic immunosuppression. The receptor was isolated from an adult with an advanced solid tumor such as melanoma, head and neck, liver or kidney cancer. This chain uses TRBV6-1 with TRBJ1-6; no definite D call. The specimen comprised CD4+ or CD8+ T cells sorted from blood, sampled in a trial of the OX40 agonist ivuxolimab. The CDR3, as DNA: TGTGCCAGCAGTGAAAGTAAAGGATTTTATAATTCACCCCTCCACTTT. Protein product: CASSESKGFYNSPLHF.